The T cell receptor beta chain under discussion was sequenced for a study of post-analysis software for immune sequencing data (dated by TCRdb to between 2015 and 2016). Context from the whole study: The recorded disease courses included relapsing-remitting, secondary progressive and progressive-relapsing multiple sclerosis, and some patients had no subtype annotation. A subset of samples was prepared in parallel using single-end sample barcoding, then pooled and co-amplified after Illumina adapter ligation. The multiple sclerosis patient repertoires were compared with about a dozen previously published healthy control repertoires from donors aged roughly 6 to 27 years. On the study overall, not on this receptor specifically: Multiple sclerosis patients had significantly lower normalized Chao1 diversity than controls, a result that suggests substantial peripheral T-cell clonal expansion. The control group was slightly older than the multiple sclerosis patient group. Direct clustering with F measure revealed strong co-clustering of samples prepared in the same batch, which led to a batch-effect correction. About 5 TRBV segments, including TRBV5-6, TRBV5-1 and TRBV20-1, were significantly more frequent in patients than controls.

A few counts support this clonotype. The antigen it binds to is not known. No quality values exist for individual bases; no much larger clone is one base distant. Library generation was performed with PCR. Sequenced on an Illumina HiSeq 2500. To reduce PCR and sequencing biases, unique molecular identifiers were built into the TCR beta cDNA libraries. About 500,000 cDNA molecules were obtained per 1 to 10 million input T cells, so each molecule approximated one T cell. Patient libraries were prepared and sequenced with the same protocol used for the earlier healthy control dataset. Samples belonging to the same batch were prepared together, multiplexed and sequenced on a shared HiSeq lane. The authors' pipeline ran thus. MIGEC was used to process the raw barcoded reads, and molecular identifier groups with only a single read were discarded before consensus assembly and CDR3 extraction. VDJtools was used for post-analysis of the clonotype tables, and diversity was normalized by down-sampling every dataset to the size of the smallest sample. Repertoire overlap clustering matched CDR3 amino acid but not nucleotide sequences to correct batch-related cross-sample contamination. Starting from the raw public reads, TCRdb applied fastp trimming at Q25, assembled clones with MiXCR and retained in-frame beta chains. Records with the same CDR3 protein are collapsed into one entry carrying the most frequent genes and DNA. The V and J calls shown here were made by TCRdb, not taken from the authors' results. The sample table records hundreds of thousands of distinct CDR3 sequences; roughly 30% of these occur just once. Around 0.6% of the sample is in the top ten clones.

To demonstrate the VDJtools post-analysis software, the study profiled TCR beta repertoires from the peripheral blood of 13 young patients with multiple sclerosis. The multiple sclerosis patients were children and adolescents ranging in age from roughly 6 to 15 years. V and J are truncated by 1 base and 0 bases respectively, leaving an intervening sequence of 10 bases. Looking up the germline V gene yields CDR1 LGHNT and CDR2 FRNRAP. The CDR3 goes from the cysteine to the phenylalanine over 16 residues. The DNA shown is the 48-base CDR3, in frame from base 1. This TCR derives from a girl between 10 and 17 years old with multiple sclerosis. Sequencing was done on a sample of blood. The receptor chain draws on TRBV12-5 and TRBJ2-1, with a tentative D call of TRBD1 or TRBD2, each matching 5 bases. CDR3 protein: CASGLGDGDSYNEQFF. The nucleotide sequence reads as follows: TGTGCTAGTGGTTTGGGGGACGGAGACTCCTACAATGAGCAGTTCTTC. Reference TRBV12-5 and TRBJ2-1 proteins supply the regions before and after the CDR3; the full variable domain is: DARVTQTPRHKVTEMGQEVTMRCQPILGHNTVFWYRQTMMQGLELLAYFRNRAPLDDSGMPKDRFSAEMPDATLATLKIQPSEPRDSAVYFCASGLGDGDSYNEQFFGPGTRLTVL.